This TCR beta chain originates from a study of long-term antiretroviral therapy in people with HIV. Study-wide results and limits: Pre-ART clonal expansion yielded clones that dominated the repertoire at all time points. Diversity went up after ART and still fell short of transplant donor controls. All blood samples came from the years 2004 to 2017, possibly under older ART regimens. Neither ART adherence, viral resistance nor therapy changes were documented.

This clone was counted only a few times. Its antigen remains unknown. At the survey level, the v3.0 immunoSEQ assay was run. Assay used: immunoSEQ multiplex PCR; TCRdb lists only in-frame clones, some missing. The sample lists about 29,000 clones; roughly 90% were seen once. The source of this sequence is a woman younger than 30 with HIV. Source: unsorted PBMCs, taken 0.5 years after starting antiretroviral therapy.

The CDR3 DNA reads TGTGCCAGCAGTTATAACAGTCTCCTTTATGGCTACACCTTC. As protein: CASSYNSLLYGYTF. The chain carries TRBV6-5 and TRBJ1-2; D is unresolved. V lost 3 bases and J lost 5, with 13 bases in between. CDR1 is MNHEY and CDR2 is SVGAGI in the germline V gene. This CDR3 is 14 amino acids long.